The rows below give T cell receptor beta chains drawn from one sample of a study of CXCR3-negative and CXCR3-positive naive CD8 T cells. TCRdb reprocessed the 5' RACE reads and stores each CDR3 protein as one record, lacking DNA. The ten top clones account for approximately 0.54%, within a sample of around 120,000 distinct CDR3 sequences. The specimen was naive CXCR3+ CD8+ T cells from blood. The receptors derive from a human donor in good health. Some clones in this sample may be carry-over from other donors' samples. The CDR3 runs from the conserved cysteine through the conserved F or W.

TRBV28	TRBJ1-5	CASSLGVDEPQHF
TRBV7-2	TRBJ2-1	CASEGGPYNEQFF
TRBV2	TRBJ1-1	CASQPFRRQRTGLVRYDTEAFF
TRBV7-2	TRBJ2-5	CASSPGTTTKETQYF
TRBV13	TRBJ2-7	CASSPDRDYEQYF
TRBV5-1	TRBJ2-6	CASSSLLSGANVLTF
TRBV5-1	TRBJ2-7	CASNYGTSGSHEQYF
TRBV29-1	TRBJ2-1	CSVEGGTRRVWANEQFF
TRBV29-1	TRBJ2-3	CSVGHGQKRTDTQYF
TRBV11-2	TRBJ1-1	CASNLISTEAFF
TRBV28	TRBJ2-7	CASSIPHQSVSYEQYF